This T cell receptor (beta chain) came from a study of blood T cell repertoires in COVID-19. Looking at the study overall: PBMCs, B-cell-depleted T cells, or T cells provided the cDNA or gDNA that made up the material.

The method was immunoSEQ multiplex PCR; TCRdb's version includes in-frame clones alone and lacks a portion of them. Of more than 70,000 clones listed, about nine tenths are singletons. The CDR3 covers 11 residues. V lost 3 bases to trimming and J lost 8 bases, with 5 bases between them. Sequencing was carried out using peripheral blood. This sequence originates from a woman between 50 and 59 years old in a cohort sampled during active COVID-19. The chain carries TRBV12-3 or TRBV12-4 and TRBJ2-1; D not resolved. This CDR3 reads CASSLVDEQFF. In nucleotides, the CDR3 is TGTGCCAGCAGTTTGGTAGATGAGCAGTTCTTC.